These 10 T cell receptor beta chains share one sample of origin, sequenced in a study of synovial regulatory T cells in juvenile arthritis. Findings and limits, study-wide: Blood Treg cells that were inflammation-associated showed lower TCR diversity than other blood Treg cells.

Here immunoSEQ multiplex PCR was the method, and the copy in TCRdb shows in-frame clones only, minus some. The clone table shows roughly 9,900 clones, with the ten largest holding roughly 1.5%. These TCRs are of unknown antigen specificity. Sequenced: Treg cells from blood. The subset is: HLA-DR+ inflammation-associated blood Treg cells. The receptors were sampled from a donor younger than 30 with juvenile idiopathic arthritis.

This sequence joins TRBV6-1 and TRBJ2-1; TCRdb indicates TRBD2, and absent DNA this call remains unverified. The CDR3 contains 14 residues. The entry carries no DNA sequence. Looked up from germline, CDR1 is MNHNS and CDR2 is SASEGT. The CDR3 reads CASYAASSYNEQFF.

The chain couples TRBV5-4 to TRBJ1-5; TCRdb designates TRBD1, a call that cannot be tested without DNA. CDR1 SGHNT and CDR2 YYREEE come from the germline V gene (reference sequence). The CDR3 contains 16 residues. Only the protein is on record. The CDR3 protein is CASSLGAPDSNQPQHF.

The rearrangement uses TRBV5-1 and TRBJ2-3; TCRdb outputs TRBD2, but without DNA this stays unchecked. This CDR3 comprises 14 residues. The nucleotide record is missing. Germline assignment: CDR1 SGHRS and CDR2 YFSETQ. The CDR3 region is CASSLGGDTDTQYF.

V and J are TRBV5-1 and TRBJ2-7. The germline V gene encodes CDR1 SGHRS and CDR2 YFSETQ. There are 17 residues in the CDR3. No DNA sequence was recorded. This CDR3 reads CASSLRAGGTGSYEQYF.

The genes are TRBV9 and TRBJ2-2; the D call of TRBD1 rests on TCRdb alone, since no DNA is present to check it. The CDR3 contains 15 residues. DNA for this receptor is not on file. Germline values: CDR1 SGDLS, CDR2 YYNGEE. This CDR3 is CASSSDGTATGELFF.

In terms of frequency, this clone is medium-sized. This CDR3 is CASSQDRLAGNIQYF. The chain joins TRBV14 to TRBJ2-4; TCRdb names TRBD2, which stays unverified in the absence of DNA. Germline CDR1 is SGHDN and CDR2 is FVKESK. The CDR3 has 15 amino acids. The DNA is not on file. The full variable domain, its missing parts supplied by reference TRBV14 and TRBJ2-4, is EAGVTQFPSHSVIEKGQTVTLRCDPISGHDNLYWYRRVMGKEIKFLLHFVKESKQDESGMPNNRFLAERTGGTYSTLKVQPAELEDSGVYFCASSQDRLAGNIQYFGAGTRLSVL.

The V gene is TRBV10-2, the J gene TRBJ1-1. There are 12 residues in the CDR3. A DNA sequence was not provided. Germline values: CDR1 WSHSY, CDR2 SAAADI. The CDR3 is CASSESTTEAFF.

V gene TRBV6-6 combines with J gene TRBJ2-7. Germline V gene sequence: CDR1 MNHNY, CDR2 SVGAGI (reference sequence). This CDR3 contains 11 residues. DNA for this receptor is not on file. The chain's CDR3 is CATWTPYEQYF.

The rearrangement uses TRBV19 and TRBJ1-2; TCRdb reports TRBD1, a call that lacks DNA to check it against. Germline CDR1 reads LNHDA; CDR2 reads SQIVND (reference sequence). The CDR3 consists of 14 residues. DNA for this receptor is not on file. CDR3 amino acids: CASSTGQGWGGYTF.

The CDR3 reads CASCVDRGNSPLHF. The chain links TRBV21-1 to TRBJ1-6; TCRdb lists TRBD1, though no DNA is available to test this call. TRBV21-1 counts as a pseudogene. CDR3 size: 14 residues. No DNA is recorded.